Sequencing of this T cell receptor (beta chain) was carried out in a study of blood T cell repertoires in COVID-19. Turning to the study itself: The origin of the acute and convalescent COVID-19 samples was the United States, Italy and Spain.

Method: immunoSEQ multiplex PCR; TCRdb's copy keeps in-frame clones and lacks some. The sample comprises fewer than 250,000 clones, 86% of which are singletons, and 2% to 2.5% rests with the top ten. Unmatched junction bases numbered 6, after V lost 4 bases and J lost 8 bases. The CDR3 covers 14 residues. Germline CDR1 reads SGHAT; CDR2 reads FQNNGV. The origin of this receptor is a woman between 50 and 59 years old with acute or convalescent COVID-19. Sequencing input: peripheral blood. The V gene is TRBV11-2, the J gene TRBJ2-4; TRBD1 matches at 9 bases. CDR3 protein: CASSYRDRDDIQYF. Here the CDR3 DNA reads TGTGCCAGCAGCTACCGGGACAGGGACGACATTCAGTACTTC.